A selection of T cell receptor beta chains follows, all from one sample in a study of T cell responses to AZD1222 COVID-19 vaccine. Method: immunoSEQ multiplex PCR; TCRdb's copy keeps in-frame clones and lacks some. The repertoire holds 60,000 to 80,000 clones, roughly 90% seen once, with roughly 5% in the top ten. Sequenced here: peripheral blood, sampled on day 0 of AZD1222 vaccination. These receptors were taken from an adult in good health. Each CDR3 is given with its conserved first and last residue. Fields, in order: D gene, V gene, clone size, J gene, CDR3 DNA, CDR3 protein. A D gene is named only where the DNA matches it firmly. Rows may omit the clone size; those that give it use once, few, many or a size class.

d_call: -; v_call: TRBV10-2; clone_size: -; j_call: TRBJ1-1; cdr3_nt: TGCGCCAGCAGCAACCAGGGGAACACTGAAGCTTTCTTT; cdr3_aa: CASSNQGNTEAFF
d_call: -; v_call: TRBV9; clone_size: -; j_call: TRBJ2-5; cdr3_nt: TGTGCCAGCAGCGAGGGACCTGCGGGCAAGGGGGAGACCCAGTACTTC; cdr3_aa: CASSEGPAGKGETQYF
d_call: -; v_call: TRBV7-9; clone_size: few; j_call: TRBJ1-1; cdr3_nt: TGTGCCAGCAGCTTTGGGGACATGCGAGTAGGAGCTTTCTTT; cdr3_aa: CASSFGDMRVGAFF
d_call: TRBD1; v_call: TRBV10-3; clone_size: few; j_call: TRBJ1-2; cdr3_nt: TGTGCCATCAAGGCCCGGGACAGGGGTGGCTACACCTTC; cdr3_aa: CAIKARDRGGYTF
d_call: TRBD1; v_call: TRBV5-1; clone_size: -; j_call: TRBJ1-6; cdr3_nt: TGCGCCAGCAGCTTGGATGGGACAGGGGGACGGTCACCCCTCCACTTT; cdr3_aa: CASSLDGTGGRSPLHF
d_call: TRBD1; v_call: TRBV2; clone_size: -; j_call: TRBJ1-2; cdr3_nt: TGTGCCAGCGACCAACAGGGGAACTATGGCTACACCTTC; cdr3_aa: CASDQQGNYGYTF
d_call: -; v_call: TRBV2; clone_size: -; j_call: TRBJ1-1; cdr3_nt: TGTGCCAGCAGGGAGGGGACGTCCGACACTGAAGCTTTCTTT; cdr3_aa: CASREGTSDTEAFF
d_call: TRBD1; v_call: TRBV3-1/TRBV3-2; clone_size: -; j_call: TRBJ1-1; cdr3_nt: TGTGCCAGCAGCCAAGGGACAGGGATAGTGAGCGGCACTGAAGCTTTCTTT; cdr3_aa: CASSQGTGIVSGTEAFF
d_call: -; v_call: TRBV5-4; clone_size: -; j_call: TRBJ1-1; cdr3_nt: TGTGCCAGCAGCTTGGGTCCGGGAATGAACACTGAAGCTTTCTTT; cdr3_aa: CASSLGPGMNTEAFF
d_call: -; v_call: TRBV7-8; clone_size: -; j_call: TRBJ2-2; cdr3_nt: TGTGCCAGCAGCTTCGTCGGACACTCGAACACCGGGGAGCTGTTTTTT; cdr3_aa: CASSFVGHSNTGELFF
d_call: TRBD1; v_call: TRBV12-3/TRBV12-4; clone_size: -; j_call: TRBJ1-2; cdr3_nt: TGTGCCAGCCTGGGACAGAATAACTATGGCTACACCTTC; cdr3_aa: CASLGQNNYGYTF
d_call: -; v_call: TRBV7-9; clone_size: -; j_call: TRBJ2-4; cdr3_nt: TGTGCCAGCAGCTTGGGCAGGCAAGTCGACATTCAGTACTTC; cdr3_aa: CASSLGRQVDIQYF
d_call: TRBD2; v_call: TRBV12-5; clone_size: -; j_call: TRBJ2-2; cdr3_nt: TGTGCTAGTGGTTTGGACGGGGGGACCGGGGAGCTGTTTTTT; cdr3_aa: CASGLDGGTGELFF
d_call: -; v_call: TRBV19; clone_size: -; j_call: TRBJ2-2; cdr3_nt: TGTGCCAGTAGTATAAGTAGCGCGAACACCGGGGAGCTGTTTTTT; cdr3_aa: CASSISSANTGELFF
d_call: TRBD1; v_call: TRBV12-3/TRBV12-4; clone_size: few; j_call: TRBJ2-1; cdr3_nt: TGTGCCAGCAGGTGGGACAGGGACCCTGAGCAGTTCTTC; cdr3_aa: CASRWDRDPEQFF
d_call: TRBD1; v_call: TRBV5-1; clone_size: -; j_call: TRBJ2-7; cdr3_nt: TGCGCCAGCAGCCTTACAGGGGATTCCTACGAGCAGTACTTC; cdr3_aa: CASSLTGDSYEQYF
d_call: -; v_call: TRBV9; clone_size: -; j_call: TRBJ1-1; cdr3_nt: TGTGCCAGCAGCGTAGATCTCGAGGGCACAGCTTTCTTT; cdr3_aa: CASSVDLEGTAFF
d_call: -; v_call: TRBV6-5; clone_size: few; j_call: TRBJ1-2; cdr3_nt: TGTGCCAGCAGTCCGCGACAGCAGAACTATGGCTACACCTTC; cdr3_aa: CASSPRQQNYGYTF
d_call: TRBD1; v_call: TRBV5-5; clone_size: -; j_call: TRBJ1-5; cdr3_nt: TGTGCCAGCAGTCATTCCCCGGGACAGGGTCGGAGCAATCAGCCCCAGCATTTT; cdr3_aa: CASSHSPGQGRSNQPQHF
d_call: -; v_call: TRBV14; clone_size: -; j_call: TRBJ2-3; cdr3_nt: TGTGCCAGCAGCCAGGGGGTTGGAGATACGCAGTATTTT; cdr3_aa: CASSQGVGDTQYF
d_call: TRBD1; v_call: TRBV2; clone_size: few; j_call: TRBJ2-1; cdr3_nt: TGTGCCAGCAGCCGGACAGGGGGCCAGGATGAGCAGTTCTTC; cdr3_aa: CASSRTGGQDEQFF
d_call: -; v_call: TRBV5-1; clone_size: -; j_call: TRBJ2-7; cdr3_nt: TGCGCCAGCAGCCCCTCGACCTTAGCCTCCTACGAGCAGTACTTC; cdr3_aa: CASSPSTLASYEQYF
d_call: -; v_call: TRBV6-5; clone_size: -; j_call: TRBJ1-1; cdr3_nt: TGTGCCAGCAGTTTACAGGAGAACACTGAAGCTTTCTTT; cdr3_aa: CASSLQENTEAFF
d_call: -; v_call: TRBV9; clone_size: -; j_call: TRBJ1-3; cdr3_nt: TGTGCCAGCAGCGTAAGCCCGGTCTCTGGAAACACCATATATTTT; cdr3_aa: CASSVSPVSGNTIYF
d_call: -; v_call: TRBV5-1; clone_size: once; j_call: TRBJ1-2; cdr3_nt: TGCGCCAGCAGAAAGGGCGGACAGTCCCCTGAAGGCTACACCTTC; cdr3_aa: CASRKGGQSPEGYTF
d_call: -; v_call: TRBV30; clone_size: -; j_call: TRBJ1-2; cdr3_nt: TGTGCCTGGAGTGTAACGGCGCAGGAGTCCCACTTC; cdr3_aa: CAWSVTAQESHF
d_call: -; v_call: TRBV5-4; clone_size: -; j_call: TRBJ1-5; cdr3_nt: TGTGCCAGCAGCCAGGGACCGATAAATCAGCCCCAGCATTTT; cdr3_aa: CASSQGPINQPQHF
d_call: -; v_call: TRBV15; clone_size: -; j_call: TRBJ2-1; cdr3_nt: TGTGCCTCCTCCGGCGGGACTTACAATGAGCAGTTCTTC; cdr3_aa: CASSGGTYNEQFF
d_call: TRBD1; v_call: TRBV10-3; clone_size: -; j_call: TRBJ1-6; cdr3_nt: TGTGCCACCAGAGCCGACACAGGGGCTGGTTCACCCCTCCACTTT; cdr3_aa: CATRADTGAGSPLHF
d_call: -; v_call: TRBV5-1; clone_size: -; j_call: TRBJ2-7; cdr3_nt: TGCGCCAGCAGCTCAGGGGGGTCGGGATACGAGCAGTACTTC; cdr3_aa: CASSSGGSGYEQYF
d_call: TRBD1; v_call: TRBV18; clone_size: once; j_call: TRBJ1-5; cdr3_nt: TGTGCCAGCTCACCACAGGGGGCTCCTAATCAGCCCCAGCATTTT; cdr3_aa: CASSPQGAPNQPQHF
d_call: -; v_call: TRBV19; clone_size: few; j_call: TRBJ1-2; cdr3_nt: TGTGCCAGTAGGCCCTCCCGAGGTGCTGGCTACACCTTC; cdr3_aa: CASRPSRGAGYTF
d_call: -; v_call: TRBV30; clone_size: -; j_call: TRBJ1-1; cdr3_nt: TGTGCCTGGAGTGTTTGGGGGGCCACTGAAGCTTTCTTT; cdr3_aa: CAWSVWGATEAFF
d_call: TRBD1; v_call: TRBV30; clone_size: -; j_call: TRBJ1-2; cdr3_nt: TGTGCCTGGAGTACGGGACAGTTCTATGGCTACACCTTC; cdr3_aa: CAWSTGQFYGYTF
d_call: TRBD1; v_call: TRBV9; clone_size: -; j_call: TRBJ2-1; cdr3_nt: TGTGCCAGCAGCGTAGGGGGACAGGGCACCTACAATGAGCAGTTCTTC; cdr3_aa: CASSVGGQGTYNEQFF